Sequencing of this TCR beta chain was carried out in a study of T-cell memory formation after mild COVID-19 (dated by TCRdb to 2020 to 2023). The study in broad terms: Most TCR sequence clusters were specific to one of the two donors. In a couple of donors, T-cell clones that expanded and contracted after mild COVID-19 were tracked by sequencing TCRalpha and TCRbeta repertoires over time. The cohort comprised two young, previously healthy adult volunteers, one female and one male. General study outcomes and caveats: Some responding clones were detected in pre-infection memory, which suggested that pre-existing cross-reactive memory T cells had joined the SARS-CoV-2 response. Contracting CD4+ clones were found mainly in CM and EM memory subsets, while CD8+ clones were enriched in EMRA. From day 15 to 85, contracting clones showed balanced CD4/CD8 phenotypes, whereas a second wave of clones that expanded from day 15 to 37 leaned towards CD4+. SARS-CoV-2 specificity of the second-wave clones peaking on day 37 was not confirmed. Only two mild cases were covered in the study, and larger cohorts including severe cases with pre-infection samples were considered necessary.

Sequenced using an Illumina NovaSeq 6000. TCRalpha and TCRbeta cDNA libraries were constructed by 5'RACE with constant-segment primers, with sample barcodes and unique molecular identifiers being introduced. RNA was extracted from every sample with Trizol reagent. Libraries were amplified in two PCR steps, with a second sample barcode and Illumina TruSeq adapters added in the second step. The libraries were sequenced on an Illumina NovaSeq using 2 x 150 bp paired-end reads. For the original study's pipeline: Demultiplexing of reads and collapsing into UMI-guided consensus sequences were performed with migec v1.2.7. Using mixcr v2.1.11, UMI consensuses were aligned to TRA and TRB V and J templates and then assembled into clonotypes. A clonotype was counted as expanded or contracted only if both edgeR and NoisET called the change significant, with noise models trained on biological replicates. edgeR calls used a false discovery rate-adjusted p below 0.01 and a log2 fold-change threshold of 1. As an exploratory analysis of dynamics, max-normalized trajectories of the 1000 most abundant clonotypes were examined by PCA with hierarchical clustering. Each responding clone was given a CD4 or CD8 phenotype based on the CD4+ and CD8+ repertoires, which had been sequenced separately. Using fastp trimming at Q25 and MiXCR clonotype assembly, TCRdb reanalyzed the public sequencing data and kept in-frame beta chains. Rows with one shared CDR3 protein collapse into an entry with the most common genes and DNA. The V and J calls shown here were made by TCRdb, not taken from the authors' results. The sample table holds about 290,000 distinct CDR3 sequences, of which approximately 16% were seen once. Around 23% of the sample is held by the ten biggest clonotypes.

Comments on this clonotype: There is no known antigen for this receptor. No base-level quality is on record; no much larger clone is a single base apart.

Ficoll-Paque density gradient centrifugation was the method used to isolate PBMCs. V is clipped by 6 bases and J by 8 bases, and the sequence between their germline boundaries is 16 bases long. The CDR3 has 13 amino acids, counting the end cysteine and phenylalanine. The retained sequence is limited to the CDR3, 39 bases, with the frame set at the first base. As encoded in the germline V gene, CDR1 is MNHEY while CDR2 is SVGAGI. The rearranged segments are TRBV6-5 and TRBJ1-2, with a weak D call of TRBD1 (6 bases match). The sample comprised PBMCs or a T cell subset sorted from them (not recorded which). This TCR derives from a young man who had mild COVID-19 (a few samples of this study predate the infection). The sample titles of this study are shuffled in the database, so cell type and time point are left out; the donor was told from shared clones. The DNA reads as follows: TGTGCCAGCAGCGACACAGGGAGAGGCGGCTACACCTTC. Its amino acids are CASSDTGRGGYTF.